The clone carrying this T cell receptor beta chain was seen once. Its antigen remains unknown. Here the gene names and germline are mouse. The CDR3 is cut off 1 residue early in the read; its end comes from the germline J gene. This CDR3 has 16 residues. CDR1 and CDR2 from the germline V gene are GKSSPN and SITVG. The germline V and J ends were trimmed by 0 bases and 1 base, with 13 bases remaining between them. Data came from immunoSEQ multiplex PCR; TCRdb stores just in-frame clones and leaves some out. This table has thousands of clones, roughly 44% appearing once. The data derive from a study of tissue T cells after allogeneic stem cell transplantation. Findings of the study overall: Anatomically similar tissues had similar TCR repertoires within each patient. The study did not identify alloreactive or antigen-specific tissue TCRs, and some clones might be persisting host cells.

As to time point: mouse harvest day 7 after allogeneic transplant. Each mouse received 10^7 T-cell-depleted marrow cells plus 10^6 splenic CD5+ T cells by tail vein. Sequencing was performed on skin. This sequence joins TRBV31 and TRBJ2-1; possible D gene TRBD1, 6 bases. The receptor was derived from a female BALB/c mouse given C57BL/6 T cells with graft-versus-host disease after an allogeneic hematopoietic cell transplant. The part of the CDR3 DNA that was read is TGTGCCTGGAGTCTAATTGAGGGGGAGAACTATGCTGAGCAGTTC. Translating it yields CAWSLIEGENYAEQF. The CDR3 in its entirety is CAWSLIEGENYAEQFF.